This T cell receptor beta chain was captured by sequencing in a study of blood T cell repertoires in COVID-19. The table lists this clone with a few counts. Methods used by the authors: Amplifying reference gene primers gave estimates of nucleated cell counts. The table came from immunoSEQ multiplex PCR; TCRdb's copy has only in-frame clones and leaves some out. The DNA gave D and trimming, while V, J and clone size come from that table. Of around 250,000 clones in the sample, around 83% were seen once. The CDR3 sequence is 14 residues long. Germline assignment: CDR1 SGHRS and CDR2 YFSETQ. The junction had 4 bases not matched to a gene; V was cut back by 2 bases and J by 5 bases.

This sequence was found in a woman aged 18-29 years with acute or convalescent COVID-19. Sequencing was carried out using peripheral blood. The J gene is TRBJ2-7, the V gene TRBV5-1; 10 positions agree with TRBD2. This CDR3 is CASSFLAGGNEQYF. The CDR3 DNA follows: TGCGCCAGCAGCTTTTTAGCGGGAGGAAACGAGCAGTACTTC. Full variable domain (rest looked up from reference TRBV5-1 and TRBJ2-7): KAGVTQTPRYLIKTRGQQVTLSCSPISGHRSVSWYQQTPGQGLQFLFEYFSETQRNKGNFPGRFSGRQFSNSRSEMNVSTLELGDSALYLCASSFLAGGNEQYFGPGTRLTVT.